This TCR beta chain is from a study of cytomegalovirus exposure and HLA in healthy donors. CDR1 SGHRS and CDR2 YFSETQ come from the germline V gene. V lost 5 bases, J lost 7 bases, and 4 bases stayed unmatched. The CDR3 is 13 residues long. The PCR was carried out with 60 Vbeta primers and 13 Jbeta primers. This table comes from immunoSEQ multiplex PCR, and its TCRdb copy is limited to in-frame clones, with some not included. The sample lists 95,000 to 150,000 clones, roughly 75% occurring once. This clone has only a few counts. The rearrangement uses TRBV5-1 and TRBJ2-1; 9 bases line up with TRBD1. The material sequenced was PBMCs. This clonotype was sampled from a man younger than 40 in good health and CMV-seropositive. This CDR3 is CASRGTGKNEQFF. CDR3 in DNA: TGCGCCAGCAGAGGGACAGGGAAAAATGAGCAGTTCTTC.